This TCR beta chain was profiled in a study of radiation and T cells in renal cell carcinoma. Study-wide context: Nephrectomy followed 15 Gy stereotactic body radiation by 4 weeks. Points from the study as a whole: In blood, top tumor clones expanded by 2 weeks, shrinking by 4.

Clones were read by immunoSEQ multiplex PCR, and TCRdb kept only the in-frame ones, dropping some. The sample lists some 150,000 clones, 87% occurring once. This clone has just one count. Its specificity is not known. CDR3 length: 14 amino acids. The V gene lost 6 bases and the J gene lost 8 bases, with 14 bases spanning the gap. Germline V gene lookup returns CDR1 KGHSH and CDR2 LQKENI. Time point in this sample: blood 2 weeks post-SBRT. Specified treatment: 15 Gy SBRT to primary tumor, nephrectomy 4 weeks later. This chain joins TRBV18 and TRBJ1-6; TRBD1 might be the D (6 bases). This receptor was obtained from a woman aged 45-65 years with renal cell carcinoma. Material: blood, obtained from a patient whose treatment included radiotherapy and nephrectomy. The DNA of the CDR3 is TGTGCCAGCTCTTTCCGGGACACCTATTCACCCCTCCACTTT. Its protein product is CASSFRDTYSPLHF.